The 20 T cell receptor beta chains presented below share a single source sample, sequenced in a study of shared clonotypes between healthy human individuals. The method was immunoSEQ multiplex PCR; TCRdb's version includes in-frame clones alone and lacks a portion of them. The sample includes over a million clones, about 96% of them seen just once. Sequenced material: naive CD4+ T cells sorted from blood. The subset was: CD45RA+ positively selected. The receptor source for this set is a man aged 30-40 years in good health.

The chain employs TRBV6-1 and TRBJ2-1, with D perhaps matching TRBD1 (6 bases). The CDR3 length is 18 residues. V dropped 1 base and J dropped 3 bases, with 19 bases sitting between them. Germline CDR1 reads MNHNS; CDR2 reads SASEGT. CDR3 residues: CASSEEPVGARYYNEQFF. DNA of the CDR3: TGTGCCAGCAGTGAAGAGCCCGTGGGGGCACGCTACTACAATGAGCAGTTCTTC.

This clone appeared a single time. The CDR3 nucleotides read TGTGCCAGTAGTACCACGGGACAGGGTAACTATGGCTACACCTTC. This encodes CASSTTGQGNYGYTF. This chain joins TRBV19 and TRBJ1-2; 9 bases agree with TRBD1. The V segment lost 4 bases and the J segment 1 base; nucleotides outside the gene matches: 4. Per the germline V gene, CDR1 is LNHDA and CDR2 is SQIVND (reference sequence). The CDR3 contains 15 residues.

This sequence joins TRBV19 and TRBJ1-2; weak D call: TRBD1 (5 bases). The CDR3 contains 15 residues. The germline gives CDR1 LNHDA, CDR2 SQIVND (reference sequence). V was pared by 4 bases and J by 2 bases, with 14 bases between. CDR3 in amino acids: CASSTTPTVNYGYTF. As DNA, the CDR3 is TGTGCCAGTAGTACTACACCGACAGTCAACTATGGCTACACCTTC.

The rearrangement joins TRBV7-9 to TRBJ2-7, with 9 bases matching TRBD1. There are 16 residues in the CDR3. After removal of 0 bases from V and 3 bases from J, the junction contained 6 bases not matched to a gene. The germline gives CDR1 SEHNR, CDR2 FQNEAQ (reference sequence). As DNA, the CDR3 is TGTGCCAGCAGCTTAGCATCCGGGACAGGGCTCTACGAGCAGTACTTC. Translation gives CASSLASGTGLYEQYF.

This chain uses TRBV5-1 with TRBJ1-4; 7 nucleotides match TRBD1. The CDR3 totals 14 residues. J lost 4 bases, V lost 3 bases, and 3 bases had no gene match. Germline V gene lookup returns CDR1 SGHRS and CDR2 YFSETQ. This CDR3 reads CASSSQGHNEKLFF. The CDR3 DNA sequence: TGCGCCAGCAGCTCACAGGGGCATAATGAAAAACTGTTTTTT.

This chain links TRBV28 with TRBJ1-2; no clear D gene. CDR3 length: 12 amino acids. V shed 1 base and J shed 6 bases, with 6 bases lying between them. CDR1 is MDHEN and CDR2 is SYDVKM in the germline V gene. The CDR3 protein is CASSLSQNGYTF. The CDR3 nucleotides are TGTGCCAGCAGTTTATCCCAAAATGGCTACACCTTC.

This chain joins TRBV19 and TRBJ1-1; weak D call: TRBD1 (5 bases). Trimming cost V 4 bases and J 0 bases, with 9 bases left between them. The CDR3 sequence is 14 residues long. Looked up from germline, CDR1 is LNHDA and CDR2 is SQIVND (reference sequence). The CDR3 protein is CASSSDRMNTEAFF. CDR3 in DNA: TGTGCCAGTAGTAGCGACAGAATGAACACTGAAGCTTTCTTT.

CDR3 nucleotide sequence: TGTGCCAGCAGTCCCCTGAGAGGGGACTCGGGCAATCAGCCCCAGCATTTT. It yields the protein CASSPLRGDSGNQPQHF. The V and J genes are TRBV2 and TRBJ1-5; D possibly corresponds to TRBD1 (5 bases). The V gene lost 5 bases and the J gene lost 2 bases, with 19 bases spanning the gap. The CDR3 totals 17 residues. Germline V CDR1 and CDR2: SNHLY, FYNNEI.

The chain links TRBV18 to TRBJ2-5; 9 nucleotides match TRBD1. Germline lookup yields CDR1 KGHSH and CDR2 LQKENI. CDR3 length: 14 amino acids. V lost 6 bases to trimming and J lost 2 bases; unmatched junction nucleotides: 4. The CDR3 is CASSVDRGQETQYF. CDR3 nucleotides: TGTGCCAGCTCGGTGGACAGGGGTCAAGAGACCCAGTACTTC.

This chain connects TRBV5-5 to TRBJ2-3, with a weak D call TRBD2 (5 bases). Germline loops: CDR1 SGHKS, CDR2 YYEKEE (reference sequence). This CDR3 is 14 amino acids long. V shed 4 bases and J shed 0 bases, with 9 bases lying between them. The CDR3 DNA is TGTGCCAGCAGCCCACTAGAGAGCACAGATACGCAGTATTTT. Its protein product is CASSPLESTDTQYF.

This sequence joins TRBV7-2 and TRBJ2-7; D uncertain. This CDR3 comprises 12 residues. Trimming cost V 2 bases and J 4 bases, with 6 bases left between them. Looked up from germline, CDR1 is SGHTA and CDR2 is FQGNSA. The CDR3 is CASSLKGYEQYF. CDR3 coding DNA: TGTGCCAGCAGCTTAAAGGGTTACGAGCAGTACTTC.

The J gene is TRBJ2-5, the V gene TRBV25-1; 7 nucleotides agree with TRBD1. The CDR3 consists of 14 residues. Germline V gene lookup returns CDR1 MGHDK and CDR2 SYGVNS. V lost 2 bases, J lost 5 bases, and 5 bases stayed unmatched. As DNA, the CDR3 is TGTGCCAGCAGTGAACCGGGACAGCGGGAGACCCAGTACTTC. Its translation is CASSEPGQRETQYF.

The CDR3 region is CASGLAGGGTGELFF. As DNA, the CDR3 is TGTGCCAGTGGACTAGCGGGAGGGGGCACCGGGGAGCTGTTTTTT. The chain joins TRBV28 to TRBJ2-2; TRBD2 aligns across 15 bases. The CDR3 contains 15 residues. CDR1 is MDHEN, CDR2 SYDVKM, per germline. The ends lost 9 bases at V and 4 bases at J; junction bases unmatched: 3.

The chain has TRBV28 and TRBJ2-6, with TRBD2 as a possible D gene (5 bases). The V and J ends lost 0 bases and 2 bases respectively, with 5 bases between them. The CDR3 is 15 amino acids. Germline CDR1 reads MDHEN; CDR2 reads SYDVKM. CDR3 region: CASSLWRAGANVLTF. The CDR3 nucleotides are TGTGCCAGCAGTTTATGGCGGGCTGGGGCCAACGTCCTGACTTTC.

The chain has TRBV29-1 and TRBJ1-3; D is ambiguous. V lost 4 bases, J lost 0 bases, and 16 bases lay in between. The germline gives CDR1 SQVTM, CDR2 ANQGSEA. The CDR3 totals 16 residues. CDR3 sequence: CSVVVGSTFSGNTIYF. The DNA of the CDR3 is TGCAGCGTTGTGGTGGGCAGCACCTTCTCTGGAAACACCATATATTTT.

This clone was recorded only once. This chain connects TRBV5-1 to TRBJ1-2; D gene uncertain. Germline CDR1 reads SGHRS; CDR2 reads YFSETQ. The CDR3 is made up of 14 amino acids. Trimming took 4 bases from V and 3 from J, leaving 13 bases between them. The CDR3 reads CASSLLGYDYGYTF. Written as DNA, the CDR3 is TGCGCCAGCAGCCTGTTGGGTTACGACTATGGCTACACCTTC.

This chain joins TRBV28 and TRBJ2-1, with D uncertain. V lost 3 bases and J lost 2, with 11 bases in between. The V gene's germline CDR1 is MDHEN and CDR2 SYDVKM. There are 15 residues in the CDR3. In DNA, the CDR3 is TGTGCCAGCAGTTTGGACCGCACTACCTACAATGAGCAGTTCTTC. It translates to CASSLDRTTYNEQFF.

This clone has only one observation. The chain has TRBV19 and TRBJ2-7; 8 nucleotides align to TRBD1. The V and J ends lost 5 bases and 4 bases, in that order; junction bases with no gene match: 7. Germline lookup yields CDR1 LNHDA and CDR2 SQIVND (reference sequence). The CDR3 spans 14 residues. The CDR3 DNA is TGTGCCAGTAGTGGGACAGGTTTGGGGTACGAGCAGTACTTC. It is translated as CASSGTGLGYEQYF.

The chain carries TRBV7-6 and TRBJ1-4; D unclear. Trimming pared 5 bases from V and 8 bases from J, leaving 15 bases between. The CDR3 spans 14 residues. Germline CDR1 is SGHVS and CDR2 is FNYEAQ. This CDR3 reads CASSPPVAGEKLFF. The CDR3 DNA reads as TGTGCCAGCAGCCCACCGGTCGCCGGCGAAAAACTGTTTTTT.

This clone was seen just once. CDR3 bases: TGTGCCAGCAGCCAAGATAGTACGTGGACAGGGGCCCTCGAACAGTACTTC. It specifies CASSQDSTWTGALEQYF. V usage is TRBV14 and J usage is TRBJ2-7, with 9 positions matching TRBD1. V gave up 0 bases and J gave up 10 bases; unmatched junction bases: 16. CDR1 is SGHDN and CDR2 is FVKESK in the germline V gene. CDR3 size: 17 residues.